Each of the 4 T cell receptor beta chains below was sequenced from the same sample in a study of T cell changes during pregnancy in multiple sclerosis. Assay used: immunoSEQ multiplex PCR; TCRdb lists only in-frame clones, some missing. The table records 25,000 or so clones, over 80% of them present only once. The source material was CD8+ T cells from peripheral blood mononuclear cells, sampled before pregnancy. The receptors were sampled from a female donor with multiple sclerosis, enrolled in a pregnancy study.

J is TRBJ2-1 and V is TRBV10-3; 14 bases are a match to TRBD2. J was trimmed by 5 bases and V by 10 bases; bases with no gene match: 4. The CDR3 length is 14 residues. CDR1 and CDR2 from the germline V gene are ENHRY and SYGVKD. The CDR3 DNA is TGTGCCACCGGGACTAGCGGGAGAAACAATGAGCAGTTCTTC. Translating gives CATGTSGRNNEQFF.

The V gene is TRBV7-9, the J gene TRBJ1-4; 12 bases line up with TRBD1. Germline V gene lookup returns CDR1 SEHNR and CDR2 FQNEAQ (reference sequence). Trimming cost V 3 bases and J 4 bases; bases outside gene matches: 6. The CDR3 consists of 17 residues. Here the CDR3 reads CASSLGTGGPLNEKLFF. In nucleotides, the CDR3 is TGTGCCAGCAGCTTGGGGACAGGGGGCCCCCTTAATGAAAAACTGTTTTTT.

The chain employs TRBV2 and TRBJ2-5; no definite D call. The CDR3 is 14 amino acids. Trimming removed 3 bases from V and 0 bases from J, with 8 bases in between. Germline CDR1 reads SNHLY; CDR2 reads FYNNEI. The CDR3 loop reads CASSDSQYQETQYF. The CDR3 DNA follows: TGTGCCAGCAGTGACTCCCAGTACCAAGAGACCCAGTACTTC.

The CDR3 region has the DNA TGTGCCTGGAGTGTCGGTTATGAGCAGTTCTTC. This encodes CAWSVGYEQFF. The V gene is TRBV30, the J gene TRBJ2-1; no reliable D call. Germline values: CDR1 GTSNPN, CDR2 SVGIG (reference sequence). The CDR3 is 11 residues long. Between the trimmed V and J ends, which lost 0 bases and 8 bases, there was a span of 5 bases.